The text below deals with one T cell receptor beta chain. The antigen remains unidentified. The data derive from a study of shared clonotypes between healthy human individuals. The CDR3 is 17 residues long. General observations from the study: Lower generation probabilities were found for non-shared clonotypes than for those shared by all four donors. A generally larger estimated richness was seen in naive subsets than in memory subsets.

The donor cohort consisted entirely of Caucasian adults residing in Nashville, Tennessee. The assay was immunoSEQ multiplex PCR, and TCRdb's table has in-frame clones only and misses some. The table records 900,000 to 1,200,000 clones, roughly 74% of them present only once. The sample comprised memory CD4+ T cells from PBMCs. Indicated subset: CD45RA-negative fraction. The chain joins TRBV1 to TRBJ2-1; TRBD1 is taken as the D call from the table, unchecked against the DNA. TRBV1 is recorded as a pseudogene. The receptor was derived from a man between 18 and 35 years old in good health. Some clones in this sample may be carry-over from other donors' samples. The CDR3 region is CTSSQDPRPAIQDEQFF. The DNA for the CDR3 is TGCACCAGCAGCCAAGATCCCCGGCCCGCAATTCAGGATGAGCAGTTCTTC.